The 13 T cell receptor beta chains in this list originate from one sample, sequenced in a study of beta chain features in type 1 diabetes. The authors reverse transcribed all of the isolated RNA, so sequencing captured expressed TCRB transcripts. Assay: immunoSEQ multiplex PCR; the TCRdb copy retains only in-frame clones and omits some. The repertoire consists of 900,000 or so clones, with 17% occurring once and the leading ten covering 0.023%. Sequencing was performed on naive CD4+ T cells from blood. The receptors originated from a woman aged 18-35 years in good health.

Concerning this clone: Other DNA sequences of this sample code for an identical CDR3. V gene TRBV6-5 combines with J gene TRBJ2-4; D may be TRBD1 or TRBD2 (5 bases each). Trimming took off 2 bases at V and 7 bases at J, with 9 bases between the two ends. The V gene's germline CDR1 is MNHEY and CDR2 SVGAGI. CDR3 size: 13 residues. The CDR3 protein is CASSYRGGNIQYF. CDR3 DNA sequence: TGTGCCAGCAGTTACCGGGGCGGGAACATTCAGTACTTC.

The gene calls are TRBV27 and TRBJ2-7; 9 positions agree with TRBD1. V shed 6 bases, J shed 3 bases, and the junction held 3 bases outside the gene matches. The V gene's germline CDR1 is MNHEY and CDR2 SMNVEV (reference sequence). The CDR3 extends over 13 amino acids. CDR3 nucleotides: TGTGCCAGCAGGGGGGACAGGGTCTACGAGCAGTACTTC. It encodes CASRGDRVYEQYF.

CDR3 nucleotides: TGTGCCAGCTCACCACCGGACGTATACGAGCAGTACTTC. Protein product: CASSPPDVYEQYF. This rearrangement joins TRBV18 to TRBJ2-7; unclear D gene. This CDR3 contains 13 residues. Germline CDR1 KGHSH, CDR2 LQKENI. Trimming removed 0 bases at V and 4 bases at J, with 7 bases between.

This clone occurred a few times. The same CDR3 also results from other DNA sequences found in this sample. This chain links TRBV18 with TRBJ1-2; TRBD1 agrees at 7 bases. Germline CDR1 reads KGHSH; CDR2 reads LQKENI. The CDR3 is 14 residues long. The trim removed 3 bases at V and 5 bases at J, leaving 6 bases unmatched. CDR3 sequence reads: CASSPPTGWYGYTF. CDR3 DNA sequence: TGTGCCAGCTCACCCCCGACAGGGTGGTATGGCTACACCTTC. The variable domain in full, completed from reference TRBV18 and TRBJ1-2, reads NAGVMQNPRHLVRRRGQEARLRCSPMKGHSHVYWYRQLPEEGLKFMVYLQKENIIDESGMPKERFSAEFPKEGPSILRIQQVVRGDSAAYFCASSPPTGWYGYTFGSGTRLTVV.

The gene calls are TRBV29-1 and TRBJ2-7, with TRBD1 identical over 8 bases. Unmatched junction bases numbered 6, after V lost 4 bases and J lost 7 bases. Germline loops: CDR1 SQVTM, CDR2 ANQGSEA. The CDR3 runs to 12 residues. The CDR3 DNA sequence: TGCAGCGTTGGCCAGGGGGCAGGGGAGCAGTACTTC. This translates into CSVGQGAGEQYF.

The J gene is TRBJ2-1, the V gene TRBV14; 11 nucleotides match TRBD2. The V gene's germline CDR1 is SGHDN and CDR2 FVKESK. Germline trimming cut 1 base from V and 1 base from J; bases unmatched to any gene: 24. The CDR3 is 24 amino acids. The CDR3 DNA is TGTGCCAGCAGCCAAGTTTCCCCGCCAACTAGCGGGAGAAGGTATGACGGGTCCTACAATGAGCAGTTCTTC. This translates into CASSQVSPPTSGRRYDGSYNEQFF.

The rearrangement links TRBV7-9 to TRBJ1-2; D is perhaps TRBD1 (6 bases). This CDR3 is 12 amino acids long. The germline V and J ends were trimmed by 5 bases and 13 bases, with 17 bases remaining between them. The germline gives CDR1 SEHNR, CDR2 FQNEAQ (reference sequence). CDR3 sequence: CASSPQASGATF. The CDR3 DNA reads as TGTGCCAGCAGCCCGCAAGCTTCAGGGGCCACCTTC.

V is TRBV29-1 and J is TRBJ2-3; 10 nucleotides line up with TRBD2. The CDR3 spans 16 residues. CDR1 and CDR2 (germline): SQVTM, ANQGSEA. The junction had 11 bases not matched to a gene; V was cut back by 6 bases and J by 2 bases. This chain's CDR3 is CSVGTSAVTSTDTQYF. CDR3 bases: TGCAGCGTCGGGACTAGCGCCGTTACTTCCACAGATACGCAGTATTTT.

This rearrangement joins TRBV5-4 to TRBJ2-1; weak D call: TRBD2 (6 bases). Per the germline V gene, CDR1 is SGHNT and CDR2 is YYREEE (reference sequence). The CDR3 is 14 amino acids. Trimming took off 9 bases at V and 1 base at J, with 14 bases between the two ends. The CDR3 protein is CATTGGSSYNEQFF. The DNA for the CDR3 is TGTGCCACTACCGGAGGGTCTTCCTACAATGAGCAGTTCTTC.

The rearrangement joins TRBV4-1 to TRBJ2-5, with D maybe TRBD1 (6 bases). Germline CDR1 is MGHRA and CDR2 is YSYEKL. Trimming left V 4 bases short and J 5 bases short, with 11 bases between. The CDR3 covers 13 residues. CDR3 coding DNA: TGCGCCAGCAGCCGTACAGGGTTGGAGACCCAGTACTTC. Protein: CASSRTGLETQYF.

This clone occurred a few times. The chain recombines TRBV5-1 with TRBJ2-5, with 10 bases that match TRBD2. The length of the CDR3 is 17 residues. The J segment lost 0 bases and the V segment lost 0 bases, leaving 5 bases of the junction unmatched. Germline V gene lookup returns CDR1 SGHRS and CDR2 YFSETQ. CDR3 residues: CASSLGGTSADQETQYF. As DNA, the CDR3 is TGCGCCAGCAGCTTGGGAGGGACTAGCGCGGACCAAGAGACCCAGTACTTC.

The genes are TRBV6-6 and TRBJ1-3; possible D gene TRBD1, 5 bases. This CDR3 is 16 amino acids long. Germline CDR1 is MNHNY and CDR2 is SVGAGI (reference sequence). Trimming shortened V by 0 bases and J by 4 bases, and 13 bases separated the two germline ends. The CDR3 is CASSYSGPAGGNTIYF. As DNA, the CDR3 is TGTGCCAGCAGTTACTCGGGTCCCGCAGGGGGAAACACCATATATTTT.

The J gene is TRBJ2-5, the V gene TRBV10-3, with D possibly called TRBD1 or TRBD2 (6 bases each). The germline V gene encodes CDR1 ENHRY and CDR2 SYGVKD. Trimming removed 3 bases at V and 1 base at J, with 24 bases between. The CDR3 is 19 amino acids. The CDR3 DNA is TGTGCCATCAGTGACCCACTTGGAGTAGGGGGGATGACCCAAGAGACCCAGTACTTC. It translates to CAISDPLGVGGMTQETQYF.